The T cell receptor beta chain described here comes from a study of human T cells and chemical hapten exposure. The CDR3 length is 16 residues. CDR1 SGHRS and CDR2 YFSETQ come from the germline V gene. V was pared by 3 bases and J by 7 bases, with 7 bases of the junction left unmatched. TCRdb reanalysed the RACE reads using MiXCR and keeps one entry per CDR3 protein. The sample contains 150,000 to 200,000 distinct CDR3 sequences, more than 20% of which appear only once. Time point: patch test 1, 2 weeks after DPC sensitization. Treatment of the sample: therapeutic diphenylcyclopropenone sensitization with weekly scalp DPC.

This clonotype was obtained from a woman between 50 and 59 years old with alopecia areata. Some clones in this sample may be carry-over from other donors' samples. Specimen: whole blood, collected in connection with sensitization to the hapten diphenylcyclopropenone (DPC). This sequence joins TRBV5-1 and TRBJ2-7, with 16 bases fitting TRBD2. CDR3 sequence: CASSSGLAGGAREQYF. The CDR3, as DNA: TGCGCCAGCAGCTCGGGACTAGCGGGAGGGGCGAGGGAGCAGTACTTC.